Listed below are T cell receptor beta chains from one sample, sequenced in a study of T cell changes during pregnancy in multiple sclerosis. This table comes from immunoSEQ multiplex PCR, and its TCRdb copy is limited to in-frame clones, with some not included. This table has roughly 110,000 clones, about 90% appearing once. Sequenced material: peripheral blood, taken in the third trimester of pregnancy. The receptors shown here come from a female donor in good health, enrolled as a control in a pregnancy study. Each CDR3 is given with its conserved first and last residue. A D gene is named only where the DNA matches it firmly. Clone size is given for some rows only: seen once, a few or many times, or a class if the clone is expanded.

d_call	clone_size	j_call	v_call	cdr3_nt	cdr3_aa
-	once	TRBJ1-5	TRBV9	TGTGCCAGCAGCGTAGAGGGGGAAGAGTATCAGCCCCAGCATTTT	CASSVEGEEYQPQHF
-	-	TRBJ1-4	TRBV6-5	TGTGCCAGCTCCGCTTTAGGGGCGGGGAATGAAAAACTGTTTTTT	CASSALGAGNEKLFF
TRBD1	-	TRBJ2-1	TRBV27	TGTGCCAGCAGCCGGGACAGCTACTACAATGAGCAGTTCTTC	CASSRDSYYNEQFF
TRBD2	-	TRBJ2-3	TRBV7-9	TGTGCCAGCAGCTTACCGGCTAGCGGGGATATCACAGATACGCAGTATTTT	CASSLPASGDITDTQYF
-	-	TRBJ2-3	TRBV11-3	TGTGCCAGCAGCTTAGGAGTTACGGATACGCAGTATTTT	CASSLGVTDTQYF
TRBD2	-	TRBJ2-7	TRBV11-2	TGTGCCAGCAGCTTACGGCGGGGGGGCACCTACGAGCAGTACTTC	CASSLRRGGTYEQYF
TRBD1	-	TRBJ2-1	TRBV11-2	TGTGCCAGCAGCTTAGCCCCCGACAGGGGAACCTACAATGAGCAGTTCTTC	CASSLAPDRGTYNEQFF
TRBD1	-	TRBJ1-1	TRBV6-1	TGTGCCAGCAGTGAATTAGGGGGCAGGACTGAAGCTTTCTTT	CASSELGGRTEAFF
-	-	TRBJ1-1	TRBV19	TGTGCCAGTAGTATAGACGAAGAAGCGAACACTGAAGCTTTCTTT	CASSIDEEANTEAFF
-	-	TRBJ1-2	TRBV6-5	TGTGCCAGCAGTTACACTGGGACAAACTATGGCTACACCTTC	CASSYTGTNYGYTF
TRBD2	once	TRBJ2-1	TRBV7-8	TGTGCCAGCAGCTTATTAGGATTTAGCGGGGGGGGACCACAGGAGCAGTTCTTC	CASSLLGFSGGGPQEQFF
-	-	TRBJ2-7	TRBV6-5	TGTGCCAGCAGCCCCAGGACTCTCTCCTACGAGCAGTACTTC	CASSPRTLSYEQYF
-	-	TRBJ1-2	TRBV7-6	TGTGCCAGCAGTTCCTGGGAGGGAGATGGCTACACCTTC	CASSSWEGDGYTF
-	-	TRBJ1-2	TRBV4-1	TGCGCCAGCAGCCCCCAGGGGTACGGAAGAATTCGAAGGAACTATGGCTACACCTTC	CASSPQGYGRIRRNYGYTF
TRBD2	once	TRBJ2-1	TRBV5-4	TGTGCCAGCAGCTTGATAGCGGGGGGCTACAATGAGCAGTTCTTC	CASSLIAGGYNEQFF
TRBD2	-	TRBJ2-5	TRBV6-1	TGTGCCAGCAGTGACGGTAGACTAGCGGGGCAACGGGGGACCCAGTACTTC	CASSDGRLAGQRGTQYF
-	-	TRBJ1-2	TRBV6-6	TGTGCCAGCAGCCGAGACACGCTCTATGGCTACACCTTC	CASSRDTLYGYTF
-	-	TRBJ2-7	TRBV11-3	TGTGCCAGCAGCCTCAGTGCAGGGGTTTACGAGCAGTACTTC	CASSLSAGVYEQYF
-	-	TRBJ1-1	TRBV6-1	TGTGCCAGCATGTACGATACAGGGTCCACTGAAGCTTTCTTT	CASMYDTGSTEAFF
TRBD2	-	TRBJ2-3	TRBV2	TGTGCCAGCAGGCGACTAGCGGGGGGCACAGATACGCAGTATTTT	CASRRLAGGTDTQYF
TRBD1	-	TRBJ1-2	TRBV19	TGTGCCAGTAGTACGACAGGGGGCGAGAGATATGGCTACACCTTC	CASSTTGGERYGYTF
-	few	TRBJ1-2	TRBV30	TGTGCCTGGAGTGTAGGTGTCCAGGGCTATGGCTACACCTTC	CAWSVGVQGYGYTF